These 28 T cell receptor beta chains were all obtained from the same sample, sequenced in a study of blood T cell repertoires in COVID-19. Using immunoSEQ multiplex PCR, the repertoire was profiled, and TCRdb retains in-frame clones only, with some absent. Of 60,000 or so clones listed, about 80% are singletons. The sequenced sample consisted of peripheral blood. The origin of the receptors is a woman older than 75 with acute or convalescent COVID-19.

The rearrangement uses TRBV9 and TRBJ1-6, with a tentative D call TRBD1 (5 bases). In germline, CDR1 is SGDLS, CDR2 YYNGEE. Deletions cut 0 bases from V and 10 bases from J, with 11 bases between. The CDR3 runs 14 residues. The CDR3 DNA is TGTGCCAGCAGCGTAGGACAGCCTGTCTCACCCCTCCACTTT. Protein product: CASSVGQPVSPLHF. Variable domain in full (rest from reference TRBV9 and TRBJ1-6): DSGVTQTPKHLITATGQRVTLRCSPRSGDLSVYWYQQSLDQGLQFLIQYYNGEERAKGNILERFSAQQFPDLHSELNLSSLELGDSALYFCASSVGQPVSPLHFGNGTRLTVT.

The chain carries TRBV27 and TRBJ1-2; D ambiguous. V shed 6 bases and J shed 0 bases, with 20 bases lying between them. Germline lookup yields CDR1 MNHEY and CDR2 SMNVEV (reference sequence). This CDR3 contains 17 residues. Written as DNA, the CDR3 is TGTGCCAGCAGCCTAAACCCTCCTCAAGGAGCTAACTATGGCTACACCTTC. This gives the protein CASSLNPPQGANYGYTF.

The chain recombines TRBV7-2 with TRBJ2-7; D is possibly TRBD2 (6 bases). The germline CDR1 and CDR2 sequences are SGHTA and FQGNSA. The V and J ends lost 0 bases and 0 bases respectively, with 12 bases between them. The CDR3 runs to 16 residues. The CDR3 protein is CASSLALGGFSYEQYF. As DNA, the CDR3 is TGTGCCAGCAGCTTAGCTCTGGGAGGCTTCTCCTACGAGCAGTACTTC.

The chain couples TRBV5-5 to TRBJ2-7; TRBD2 is a possible D gene (6 bases). Germline V CDR1 and CDR2: SGHKS, YYEKEE (reference sequence). The CDR3 length is 15 residues. V gave up 0 bases and J gave up 3 bases, with 13 bases separating them. The CDR3 is CASSLGPSEDYEQYF. The CDR3 DNA follows: TGTGCCAGCAGCTTGGGTCCTAGCGAGGACTACGAGCAGTACTTC.

The chain recombines TRBV19 with TRBJ2-7; 10 bases map to TRBD1. The junction had 8 bases not matched to a gene; V was cut back by 1 base and J by 5 bases. This CDR3 contains 16 residues. Germline loops: CDR1 LNHDA, CDR2 SQIVND (reference sequence). Here the CDR3 DNA reads TGTGCCAGTAGTATAGGGGATGGGACAGGGGACGACGAGCAGTACTTC. Its translation: CASSIGDGTGDDEQYF.

This CDR3 reads CATSRRDRRLDTQYF. The CDR3 bases are TGTGCCACCAGCAGAAGGGACAGACGATTAGATACGCAGTATTTT. V usage is TRBV15 and J usage is TRBJ2-3, with 7 bases aligning to TRBD1. The CDR3 loop spans 15 amino acids. Germline V gene data show CDR1 as LNHNV and CDR2 as YYDKDF (reference sequence). V lost 2 bases, J lost 5 bases, and 7 bases stayed unmatched.

V usage is TRBV6-5 and J usage is TRBJ1-4; D is undetermined. This CDR3 contains 14 residues. Trimming left V 6 bases short and J 5 bases short, with 13 bases between. Per the germline V gene, CDR1 is MNHEY and CDR2 is SVGAGI. CDR3 amino acids: CASRPGLRNEKLFF. The DNA of the CDR3 is TGTGCCAGCAGGCCAGGACTGAGGAATGAAAAACTGTTTTTT.

V usage is TRBV5-1 and J usage is TRBJ2-3; TRBD1 is a possible D gene (5 bases). Germline values: CDR1 SGHRS, CDR2 YFSETQ. The V end was cut by 4 bases, the J end by 1 base, with 13 bases between. The CDR3 runs to 15 residues. CDR3 coding DNA: TGCGCCAGCAGCAGTAGGGGATTTCGCACAGATACGCAGTATTTT. This sequence encodes CASSSRGFRTDTQYF.

The V call is TRBV29-1, the J call TRBJ2-7; TRBD2 aligns across 10 bases. Per germline, CDR1 SQVTM and CDR2 ANQGSEA. V trimming: 5 bases; J trimming: 2 bases; junction bases outside the gene matches: 3. This CDR3 is built from 13 residues. In nucleotides, the CDR3 is TGCAGCGTTTCGAGCGGGAGGGCCTACGAGCAGTACTTC. It yields the protein CSVSSGRAYEQYF.

The rearrangement joins TRBV19 to TRBJ1-1, with unresolved D. Germline lookup yields CDR1 LNHDA and CDR2 SQIVND (reference sequence). V dropped 6 bases and J dropped 0 bases, with 14 bases sitting between them. This CDR3 contains 15 residues. This CDR3 reads CASRPIREMNTEAFF. The DNA of the CDR3 is TGTGCCAGTAGGCCCATTCGGGAAATGAACACTGAAGCTTTCTTT.

This chain joins TRBV6-1 and TRBJ2-7, with TRBD2 matching 9 bases. The CDR3 sequence is 16 residues long. The germline gives CDR1 MNHNS, CDR2 SASEGT. V was clipped by 2 bases and J by 3 bases; unmatched bases: 8. The CDR3 sequence is CASSEQGGRVDYEQYF. CDR3 sequence (DNA): TGTGCCAGCAGTGAACAAGGCGGGAGGGTTGACTACGAGCAGTACTTC.

V and J are TRBV2 and TRBJ1-2, with D possibly TRBD1 on 6 matching bases. This CDR3 is built from 17 residues. Trimming took off 5 bases at V and 1 base at J, with 20 bases between the two ends. Germline CDR1 reads SNHLY; CDR2 reads FYNNEI. CDR3 sequence (DNA): TGTGCCAGCAGTACCCCCAGGGGCACCTCACTTAACTATGGCTACACCTTC. Its protein product is CASSTPRGTSLNYGYTF.

The gene calls are TRBV9 and TRBJ2-1, with 10 positions matching TRBD2. V dropped 0 bases and J dropped 7; count of bases not matched to a gene: 13. The CDR3 totals 18 residues. Looked up from germline, CDR1 is SGDLS and CDR2 is YYNGEE. The CDR3 protein is CASSVALPLAGVANEQFF. The CDR3 DNA reads as TGTGCCAGCAGCGTAGCCCTTCCCCTAGCGGGAGTGGCAAATGAGCAGTTCTTC.

The J gene is TRBJ2-5, the V gene TRBV5-6, with a weak D call TRBD2 (5 bases). Looked up from germline, CDR1 is SGHDT and CDR2 is YYEEEE. Deletions cut 2 bases from V and 0 bases from J, with 14 bases between. CDR3 length equals 16 residues. CDR3 sequence reads: CASSFFPGLNQETQYF. The CDR3 DNA follows: TGTGCCAGCAGCTTCTTTCCCGGACTCAACCAAGAGACCCAGTACTTC.

V gene TRBV3-1 (or the pseudogene TRBV3-2) combines with J gene TRBJ2-7; TRBD2 is a possible D gene (6 bases). The CDR3 length is 12 residues. Trimming took 4 bases from V and 2 from J, leaving 6 bases between them. Germline V gene data show CDR1 as LGHDT and CDR2 as YNNKEL (reference sequence). The CDR3 sequence is CASSRGAYEQYF. DNA of the CDR3: TGTGCCAGCAGCCGGGGGGCCTACGAGCAGTACTTC.

This clone was detected only once. The rearrangement links TRBV27 to TRBJ1-2; possibly TRBD1 for D (5 bases). This CDR3 contains 13 residues. V was cut by 4 bases and J by 8 bases, with 14 bases left in between. Germline values: CDR1 MNHEY, CDR2 SMNVEV (reference sequence). CDR3 residues: CASSSTGPRGYTF. As DNA, the CDR3 is TGTGCCAGCAGTTCCACAGGTCCCCGGGGCTACACCTTC.

The chain uses TRBV29-1 and TRBJ2-6; D perhaps matches TRBD2 (5 bases). V lost 4 bases to trimming and J lost 2 bases, with 9 bases between them. The CDR3 length is 14 residues. From germline, CDR1 is SQVTM and CDR2 ANQGSEA. The CDR3 is CSVASGAGANVLTF. In DNA form, the CDR3 reads TGCAGCGTTGCGAGCGGAGCTGGGGCCAACGTCCTGACTTTC.

The V gene is TRBV5-4, the J gene TRBJ2-2, with 10 bases fitting TRBD2. Germline V gene lookup returns CDR1 SGHNT and CDR2 YYREEE (reference sequence). With V trimmed by 0 bases and J by 6 bases, 8 bases remained unmatched. CDR3 length equals 17 residues. The CDR3 is CASSLELAGVMAGELFF. DNA of the CDR3: TGTGCCAGCAGCTTGGAGCTAGCGGGAGTTATGGCCGGGGAGCTGTTTTTT.

The CDR3 DNA reads as TGTGCCAGCAGCTTGGTGCGGGGCGCTGGCTACACCTTC. Amino acids: CASSLVRGAGYTF. This rearrangement joins TRBV7-9 to TRBJ1-2; TRBD1 is a possible D gene (5 bases). CDR3 length equals 13 residues. CDR1 is SEHNR, CDR2 FQNEAQ, per germline (reference sequence). Trimming stripped 3 bases from V and 7 bases from J, with 12 bases between.

The chain links TRBV5-4 to TRBJ1-1; 10 bases line up with TRBD1. V lost 4 bases to trimming and J lost 1 base; unmatched junction nucleotides: 1. The CDR3 extends over 14 amino acids. CDR1 and CDR2 from the germline V gene are SGHNT and YYREEE (reference sequence). This CDR3 is CASSGQGGNTEAFF. In DNA, the CDR3 is TGTGCCAGCAGCGGACAGGGGGGGAACACTGAAGCTTTCTTT.

The chain joins TRBV5-1 to TRBJ2-1, with 9 bases that match TRBD1. V lost 4 bases to trimming and J lost 0 bases; unmatched junction nucleotides: 2. The CDR3 length is 15 residues. Germline assignment: CDR1 SGHRS and CDR2 YFSETQ. CDR3 DNA sequence: TGCGCCAGCAGCAGGGACAGGGCCTCCTACAATGAGCAGTTCTTC. Amino acids: CASSRDRASYNEQFF. The variable domain in full, with the rest retrieved from reference TRBV5-1 and TRBJ2-1, is KAGVTQTPRYLIKTRGQQVTLSCSPISGHRSVSWYQQTPGQGLQFLFEYFSETQRNKGNFPGRFSGRQFSNSRSEMNVSTLELGDSALYLCASSRDRASYNEQFFGPGTRLTVL.

This clone was recorded once. This rearrangement joins TRBV15 to TRBJ1-3; a possible D gene is TRBD1 (5 bases). V was cut by 5 bases and J by 4 bases, with 12 bases left in between. This CDR3 contains 14 residues. The V gene's germline CDR1 is LNHNV and CDR2 YYDKDF (reference sequence). For the CDR3, the DNA is TGTGCCACCAGCGGCGGGACGTTCGGAAACACCATATATTTT. Translated, it gives CATSGGTFGNTIYF. Complete variable domain (other parts from reference TRBV15 and TRBJ1-3): DAMVIQNPRYQVTQFGKPVTLSCSQTLNHNVMYWYQQKSSQAPKLLFHYYDKDFNNEADTPDNFQSRRPNTSFCFLDIRSPGLGDTAMYLCATSGGTFGNTIYFGEGSWLTVV.

CDR3 residues: CATSNRDRLYNEQFF. CDR3 coding DNA: TGTGCCACCAGTAACCGGGACAGACTTTACAATGAGCAGTTCTTC. The genes are TRBV24-1 and TRBJ2-1; 7 bases align to TRBD1. This CDR3 spans 15 amino acids. V trimming: 6 bases; J trimming: 4 bases; junction bases outside the gene matches: 8. The germline V gene has CDR1 KGHDR and CDR2 SFDVKD.

This clone was found once. The chain is built from TRBV7-9 and TRBJ2-7; 7 nucleotides align to TRBD1. The CDR3 contains 12 residues. With 5 bases clipped from V and 6 bases from J, the junction kept 4 bases outside the gene matches. The germline gives CDR1 SEHNR, CDR2 FQNEAQ (reference sequence). DNA of the CDR3: TGTGCCAGCAGCCTCGACAGGGTCGAGCAGTACTTC. Amino acid sequence: CASSLDRVEQYF. Variable domain in full (rest from reference TRBV7-9 and TRBJ2-7): DTGVSQNPRHKITKRGQNVTFRCDPISEHNRLYWYRQTLGQGPEFLTYFQNEAQLEKSRLLSDRFSAERPKGSFSTLEIQRTEQGDSAMYLCASSLDRVEQYFGPGTRLTVT.

The V gene is TRBV18, the J gene TRBJ1-4; 9 positions agree with TRBD1. This CDR3 has 15 residues. Germline V CDR1 and CDR2: KGHSH, LQKENI. The trim removed 2 bases at V and 8 bases at J, leaving 6 bases unmatched. Here the CDR3 reads CASSPSRQGGEKLFF. CDR3 nucleotides: TGTGCCAGCTCACCATCAAGACAGGGGGGCGAAAAACTGTTTTTT.

The gene calls are TRBV30 and TRBJ1-3; D perhaps matches TRBD1 (6 bases). With 2 bases removed from V and 4 bases from J, the gap between germline ends came to 9 bases. This CDR3 spans 13 amino acids. Germline CDR1 GTSNPN, CDR2 SVGIG (reference sequence). As DNA, the CDR3 is TGTGCCTGGAGTTGGCAGGGGGGAAACACCATATATTTT. This gives the protein CAWSWQGGNTIYF.

This chain links TRBV25-1 with TRBJ2-7; D possibly corresponds to TRBD1 (5 bases). Germline CDR1 and CDR2: MGHDK and SYGVNS. The CDR3 loop spans 13 amino acids. Deletions cut 4 bases from V and 3 bases from J, with 10 bases between. This chain's CDR3 is CASSGQIHYEQYF. Here the CDR3 DNA reads TGTGCCAGCAGTGGACAGATTCACTACGAGCAGTACTTC.

The V call is TRBV4-1, the J call TRBJ1-1, with 7 bases matching TRBD1. This CDR3 has 16 residues. The V gene's germline CDR1 is MGHRA and CDR2 YSYEKL. V lost 2 bases to trimming and J lost 5 bases; unmatched junction nucleotides: 11. The CDR3 loop reads CASSQPRLGRGTEAFF. The CDR3 nucleotides are TGCGCCAGCAGCCAACCTCGCCTGGGCAGGGGGACTGAAGCTTTCTTT.